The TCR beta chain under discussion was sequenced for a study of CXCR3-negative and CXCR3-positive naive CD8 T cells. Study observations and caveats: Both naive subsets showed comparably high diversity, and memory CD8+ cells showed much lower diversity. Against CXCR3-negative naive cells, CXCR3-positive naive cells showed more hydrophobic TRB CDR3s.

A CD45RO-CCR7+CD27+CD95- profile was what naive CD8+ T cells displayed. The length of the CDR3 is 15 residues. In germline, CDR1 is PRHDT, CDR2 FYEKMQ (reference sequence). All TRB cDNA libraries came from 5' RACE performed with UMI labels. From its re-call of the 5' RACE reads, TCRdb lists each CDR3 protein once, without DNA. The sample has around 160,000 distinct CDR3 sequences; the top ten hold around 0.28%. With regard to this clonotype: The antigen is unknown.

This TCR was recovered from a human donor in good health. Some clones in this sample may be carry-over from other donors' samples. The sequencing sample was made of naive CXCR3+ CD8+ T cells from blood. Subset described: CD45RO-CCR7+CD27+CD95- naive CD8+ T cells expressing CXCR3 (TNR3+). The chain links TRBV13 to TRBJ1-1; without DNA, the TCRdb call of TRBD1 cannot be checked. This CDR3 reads CASSTGGGRGAEAFF.